This T cell receptor (beta chain) was sequenced for a study of Graves' ophthalmopathy and Graves' hyperthyroidism. Points from the study as a whole: The model forecast ophthalmopathy progression, reaching about 70% sensitivity and about 75% specificity. Also, most clonotypes expanded in the thyroid above 0.001 frequency appeared in blood.

The table lists this clonotype with many counts. Its antigen is unknown. This CDR3 region has 16 residues. Trimming cost V 1 base and J 4 bases; bases outside gene matches: 7. Germline V gene sequence: CDR1 KGHDR, CDR2 SFDVKD. Diagnosis relied on clinical symptoms, serum thyroxine, TRAb, thyroid ultrasound and orbital computed tomography. Sampling approximately 10 ml of fresh peripheral blood provided the PBMCs. Amplified material comprised TCR beta CDR3 regions derived from RNA transcripts. The first round was an RT-PCR with HTBI primers, and the second round was a multiplex PCR. Each CDR3 protein is one row after TCRdb ran MiXCR on the multiplex PCR reads. Of over 150,000 distinct CDR3 sequences in the sample, around two fifths were seen once.

Sequenced: peripheral blood. The V gene is TRBV24-1, the J gene TRBJ2-5; 8 bases fit TRBD2. This receptor was taken from a woman in her thirties or forties with Graves' ophthalmopathy. CDR3 in DNA: TGTGCCACCAGTGATTTTAGGCGGGGGGCCAGAGAGACCCAGTACTTC. It specifies CATSDFRRGARETQYF.